This T cell receptor (beta chain) was recovered during a study of T cell responses to AZD1222 COVID-19 vaccine. General observations from the study: At baseline, seropositivity was found in only five or six AZD1222 recipients. Mostly white British, mostly female donors; authors suggested clonal diversity may be underestimated.

On this clone: Its antigen is currently unknown.

The CDR3 has 13 residues. Germline lookup yields CDR1 SGHAT and CDR2 FQNNGV. Deletions cut 2 bases from V and 3 bases from J, with 7 bases between. Clones were sequenced by immunoSEQ multiplex PCR, and TCRdb holds only the in-frame ones, with some missing. The data show tens of thousands of clones, more than 80% seen once. Sample: peripheral blood, taken on day 0 of AZD1222 vaccination. This rearrangement joins TRBV11-2 to TRBJ1-2; D not certain. The clonotype was recovered from an adult in good health. The CDR3 protein is CASSLRLYYGYTF. CDR3 coding DNA: TGTGCCAGCAGCTTAAGACTTTACTATGGCTACACCTTC.